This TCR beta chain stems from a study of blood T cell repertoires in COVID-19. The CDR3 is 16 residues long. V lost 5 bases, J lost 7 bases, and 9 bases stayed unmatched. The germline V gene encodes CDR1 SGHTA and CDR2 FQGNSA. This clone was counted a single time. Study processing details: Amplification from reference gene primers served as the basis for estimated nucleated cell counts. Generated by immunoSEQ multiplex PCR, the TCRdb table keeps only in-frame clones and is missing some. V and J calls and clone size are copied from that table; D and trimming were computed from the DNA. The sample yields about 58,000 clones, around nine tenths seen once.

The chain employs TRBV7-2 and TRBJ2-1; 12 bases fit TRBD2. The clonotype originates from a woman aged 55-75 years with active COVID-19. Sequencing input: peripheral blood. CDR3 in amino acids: CASSPETSGGGNEQFF. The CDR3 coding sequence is TGTGCCAGCAGCCCAGAGACTAGCGGGGGAGGAAATGAGCAGTTCTTC.